The clone carrying this TCR beta chain rates as medium-sized. Its cognate antigen is unknown. The sample originates from a study of OX40 agonist ivuxolimab in advanced cancers. Overall study context: Subjects had a mean age of about 57 years, with a range of about 23 to 79; just over 80% were male. Whole-study findings and limits: Blood T cells, both CD4+ and CD8+, expanded clonally by week 6 at 0.1 to 3.0 mg/kg. Several nonresponders also turned out to have low normalized T-cell clonal expansion. Researchers report that CD8+ T cells had, on average, more expanded clones than CD4+.

Germline loops: CDR1 SGHVS, CDR2 FQNEAQ. Trimming stripped 7 bases from V and 1 base from J, with 10 bases between. The CDR3 is 13 amino acids. Generated by immunoSEQ multiplex PCR, the TCRdb table keeps only in-frame clones and is missing some. There are 60,000 or so clones in the sample; 84% occur only once, and around 25% lies in the top ten. This chain uses TRBV7-8 with TRBJ1-2, with a possible D match to TRBD1 (5 bases). The sequenced sample was CD4+ or CD8+ T cells sorted from blood, obtained in a trial of the OX40 agonist ivuxolimab. The receptor was isolated from an adult with an advanced solid tumor such as melanoma, head and neck, liver or kidney cancer. CDR3 DNA: TGTGCCAGCAACCCGGGGGGTAACTATGGCTACACCTTC. As protein: CASNPGGNYGYTF.